Presented here are 17 T cell receptor beta chains from one specimen sequenced in a study of blood T cell repertoires in COVID-19. The protocol was immunoSEQ multiplex PCR, while the TCRdb copy is restricted to in-frame clones and leaves out a portion. The sample includes hundreds of thousands of clones, approximately 86% of them seen just once. The sample consisted of PBMCs or T cells enriched from blood (not recorded which). The receptors were gathered from a woman under 40 with acute COVID-19.

This clone was picked up one time. The chain is built from TRBV2 and TRBJ2-7; D gene unclear. The CDR3 has 13 amino acids. Germline assignment: CDR1 SNHLY and CDR2 FYNNEI. V shed 7 bases and J shed 7 bases, with 17 bases lying between them. CDR3 coding DNA: TGTGCCAGCAACTATGGAGAGGATTTAGAGCAGTACTTC. This translates into CASNYGEDLEQYF. The full variable domain, rest sourced from reference TRBV2 and TRBJ2-7, is EPEVTQTPSHQVTQMGQEVILRCVPISNHLYFYWYRQILGQKVEFLVSFYNNEISEKSEIFDDQFSVERPDGSNFTLKIRSTKLEDSAMYFCASNYGEDLEQYFGPGTRLTVT.

The chain recombines TRBV19 with TRBJ1-2, with TRBD1 matching 9 bases. J lost 4 bases, V lost 7 bases, and 13 bases had no gene match. This CDR3 contains 16 residues. Germline CDR1 reads LNHDA; CDR2 reads SQIVND (reference sequence). CDR3 in amino acids: CASTSLGTGYGYGYTF. In DNA, the CDR3 is TGTGCCAGTACCTCTTTGGGGACAGGGTATGGCTATGGCTACACCTTC.

This chain links TRBV13 with TRBJ1-4, with a possible D match to TRBD1 (6 bases). Germline-derived CDR1 and CDR2 are PRHDT and FYEKMQ (reference sequence). The length of the CDR3 is 13 residues. V dropped 0 bases and J dropped 7 bases, with 6 bases sitting between them. CDR3 bases: TGTGCCAGCAGCTTAGGCAGGGGTGAAAAACTGTTTTTT. It translates to CASSLGRGEKLFF.

The rearrangement joins TRBV3-1 (or the pseudogene TRBV3-2) to TRBJ2-1, with 10 positions matching TRBD1. The CDR3 is 19 amino acids. The V and J ends lost 1 base and 3 bases, in that order; junction bases with no gene match: 12. The germline V gene encodes CDR1 LGHDT and CDR2 YNNKEL (reference sequence). The CDR3 DNA sequence: TGTGCCAGCAGCCAAGCCGGGGACAGGGGTTTAAGTGGCTACAATGAGCAGTTCTTC. Its protein is CASSQAGDRGLSGYNEQFF.

This clone was detected only once. The rearrangement joins TRBV7-9 to TRBJ2-3; a weak D match, TRBD1 (5 bases). Germline CDR1 is SEHNR and CDR2 is FQNEAQ (reference sequence). The V end lost 3 bases, the J end lost 1 base, and 14 bases lay between the germline ends. This CDR3 region has 16 residues. DNA of the CDR3: TGTGCCAGCAGCTTCCCGGCAGGGAAGGGCACAGATACGCAGTATTTT. It translates to CASSFPAGKGTDTQYF.

This clone appeared a few times. The junction shows a germline mismatch at one end, possibly a read error. The chain employs TRBV25-1 and TRBJ2-2; 9 bases fit TRBD1. Germline V lookup: CDR1 MGHDK, CDR2 SYGVNS. The CDR3 runs to 16 residues. For the CDR3, the DNA is TGTGCCAGCAGTGAGCTCGGGACAGGGAACGCCGGGGAGCTGTTTTTT. Translating it yields CASSELGTGNAGELFF. Filled out from reference TRBV25-1 and TRBJ2-2, the complete variable domain reads EADIYQTPRYLVIGTGKKITLECSQTMGHDKMYWYQQDPGMELHLIHYSYGVNSTEKGDLSSESTVSRIRTEHFPLTLESARPSHTSQYLCASSELGTGNAGELFFGEGSRLTVL.

The rearrangement links TRBV10-3 to TRBJ2-5; 9 bases are shared with TRBD2. Germline loops: CDR1 ENHRY, CDR2 SYGVKD. V gave up 2 bases and J gave up 1 base; unmatched junction bases: 5. This CDR3 is built from 16 residues. DNA for the CDR3: TGTGCCATCAGTGAGAGGCTAGCGGGGCTCCAAGAGACCCAGTACTTC. Protein product: CAISERLAGLQETQYF.

The chain has TRBV6-5 and TRBJ1-1, with a tentative D call TRBD1 (5 bases). Trimming removed 6 bases from V and 1 base from J, with 9 bases in between. The CDR3 is 13 amino acids. CDR1 is MNHEY and CDR2 is SVGAGI in the germline V gene. The CDR3 DNA is TGTGCCAGCAGGCCGACAGAGAACACTGAAGCTTTCTTT. It yields the protein CASRPTENTEAFF.

This clone was detected only once. V usage is TRBV12-3 or TRBV12-4 and J usage is TRBJ2-1, with D unclear. V lost 6 bases and J lost 6, with 9 bases in between. CDR3 length: 12 amino acids. The CDR3 spells CASSPLANEQFF. Here the CDR3 DNA reads TGTGCCAGCAGCCCTCTGGCCAATGAGCAGTTCTTC.

The rearrangement uses TRBV4-3 and TRBJ1-1, with 8 positions matching TRBD1. This CDR3 is built from 15 residues. Germline V lookup: CDR1 LGHNA, CDR2 YSLEER. V shed 0 bases and J 5 bases; nucleotides not matched to a gene: 5. CDR3 region: CASSQDRTGITEAFF. CDR3 in DNA: TGCGCCAGCAGCCAAGATCGGACAGGGATTACTGAAGCTTTCTTT.

The chain is built from TRBV6-5 and TRBJ1-4; TRBD1 matches 8 bases. The CDR3 loop spans 13 amino acids. With V trimmed by 7 bases and J by 8 bases, 6 bases remained unmatched. The germline V gene encodes CDR1 MNHEY and CDR2 SVGAGI. The CDR3 region has the DNA TGTGCCAGCAAGACAGGGGCGCGAGAAAAACTGTTTTTT. It translates to CASKTGAREKLFF.

The J gene is TRBJ1-1, the V gene TRBV29-1; TRBD1 matches 10 bases. The CDR3 sequence is 11 residues long. V trimming: 6 bases; J trimming: 10 bases; junction bases outside the gene matches: 5. Germline V gene lookup returns CDR1 SQVTM and CDR2 ANQGSEA. DNA of the CDR3: TGCAGCGTGTGGACAGGGGGGGGAGCTTTCTTT. Its protein product is CSVWTGGGAFF. Using reference TRBV29-1 and TRBJ1-1 for the parts outside the CDR3, the full variable domain is SAVISQKPSRDICQRGTSLTIQCQVDSQVTMMFWYRQQPGQSLTLIATANQGSEATYESGFVIDKFPISRPNLTFSTLTVSNMSPEDSSIYLCSVWTGGGAFFGQGTRLTVV.

This sequence joins TRBV4-1 and TRBJ1-1; 10 bases fit TRBD1. Germline trimming cut 0 bases from V and 4 bases from J; bases unmatched to any gene: 5. The germline V gene encodes CDR1 MGHRA and CDR2 YSYEKL. The CDR3 runs to 16 residues. The CDR3 is CASSQDGWDRGTEAFF. The CDR3 bases are TGCGCCAGCAGCCAAGATGGGTGGGACAGGGGCACTGAAGCTTTCTTT.

This chain connects TRBV6-5 to TRBJ1-5; 8 positions agree with TRBD1. Germline values: CDR1 MNHEY, CDR2 SVGAGI. The trim removed 4 bases at V and 9 bases at J, leaving 14 bases unmatched. The CDR3 spans 16 residues. For the CDR3, the DNA is TGTGCCAGCAGTTCCTCGACAGGGGAAAAGGTATTGCCCCAGCATTTT. This sequence encodes CASSSSTGEKVLPQHF.

V gene TRBV10-3 combines with J gene TRBJ2-7; the match to TRBD1 covers 9 bases. V was pared by 1 base and J by 6 bases, with 7 bases of the junction left unmatched. The CDR3 runs 15 residues. In germline, CDR1 is ENHRY, CDR2 SYGVKD. CDR3 DNA: TGTGCCATCAGTGAGTGGGACAGGGAATTAAGCGAGCAGTACTTC. Its translation: CAISEWDRELSEQYF.

V usage is TRBV29-1 and J usage is TRBJ1-1, with 7 bases fitting TRBD1. The germline V gene encodes CDR1 SQVTM and CDR2 ANQGSEA. The CDR3 covers 12 residues. Germline trimming cut 7 bases from V and 2 bases from J; bases unmatched to any gene: 4. This CDR3 is CSANRGNTEAFF. DNA of the CDR3: TGCAGCGCCAACAGGGGCAACACTGAAGCTTTCTTT.

V and J are TRBV14 and TRBJ1-6, with 8 bases fitting TRBD1. CDR1 is SGHDN and CDR2 is FVKESK in the germline V gene. The length of the CDR3 is 13 residues. V was clipped by 3 bases and J by 10 bases; unmatched bases: 2. This chain's CDR3 is CASSQDRVSPLHF. The CDR3 nucleotides are TGTGCCAGCAGCCAGGACAGGGTCTCACCCCTCCACTTT.